Listed here is a single TCR beta chain. Its antigen is as yet unknown. The entry originates in a study of OX40 agonist ivuxolimab in advanced cancers. General observations from the study: Researchers did not determine the expanded peripheral T cells' antigen specificity.

Produced via immunoSEQ multiplex PCR; TCRdb's table is partial and in-frame only. In the table there are about 20,000 clones, 70% to 85% of which are singletons. Germline values: CDR1 GTSNPN, CDR2 SVGIG (reference sequence). This CDR3 is built from 13 residues. V was pared by 0 bases and J by 3 bases, with 9 bases between. The chain is built from TRBV30 and TRBJ2-7; D perhaps matches TRBD1 (5 bases). The sequencing here drew on CD4+ or CD8+ T cells sorted from blood, taken in a trial of the OX40 agonist ivuxolimab. This receptor was identified in an adult with an advanced solid tumor such as melanoma, head and neck, liver or kidney cancer. CDR3 region: CAWSVGQGYEQYF. The CDR3 region has the DNA TGTGCCTGGAGTGTAGGCCAGGGCTACGAGCAGTACTTC.